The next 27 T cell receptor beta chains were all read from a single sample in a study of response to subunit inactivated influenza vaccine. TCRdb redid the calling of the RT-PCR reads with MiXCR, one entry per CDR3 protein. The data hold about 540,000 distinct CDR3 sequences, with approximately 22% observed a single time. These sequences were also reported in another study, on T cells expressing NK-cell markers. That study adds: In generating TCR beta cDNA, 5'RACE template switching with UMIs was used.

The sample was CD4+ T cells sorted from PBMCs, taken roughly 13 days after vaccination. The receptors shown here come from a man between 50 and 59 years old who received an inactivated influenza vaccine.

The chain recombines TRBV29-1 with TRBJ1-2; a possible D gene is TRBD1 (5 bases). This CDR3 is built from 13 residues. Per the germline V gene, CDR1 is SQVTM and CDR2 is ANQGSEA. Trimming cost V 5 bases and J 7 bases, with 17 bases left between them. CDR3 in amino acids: CSVSGSPGGGYTF. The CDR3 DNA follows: TGCAGCGTTTCGGGCAGTCCCGGGGGTGGCTACACCTTC.

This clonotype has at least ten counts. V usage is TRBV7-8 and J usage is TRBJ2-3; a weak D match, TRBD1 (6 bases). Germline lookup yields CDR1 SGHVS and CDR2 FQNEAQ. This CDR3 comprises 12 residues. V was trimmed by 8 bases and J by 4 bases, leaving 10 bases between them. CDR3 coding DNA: TGTGCCAGCTCACCAGGGGCAGATACGCAGTATTTT. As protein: CASSPGADTQYF. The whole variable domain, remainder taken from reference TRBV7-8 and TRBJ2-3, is GAGVSQSPRYKVAKRGQDVALRCDPISGHVSLFWYQQALGQGPEFLTYFQNEAQLDKSGLPSDRFFAERPEGSVSTLKIQRTQQEDSAVYLCASSPGADTQYFGPGTRLTVL.

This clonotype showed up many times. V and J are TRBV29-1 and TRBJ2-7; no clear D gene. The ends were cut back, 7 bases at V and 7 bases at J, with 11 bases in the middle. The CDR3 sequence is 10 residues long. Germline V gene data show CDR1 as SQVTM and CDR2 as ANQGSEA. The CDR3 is CSGLAGEQYF. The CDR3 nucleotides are TGCAGCGGATTAGCTGGAGAGCAGTACTTC.

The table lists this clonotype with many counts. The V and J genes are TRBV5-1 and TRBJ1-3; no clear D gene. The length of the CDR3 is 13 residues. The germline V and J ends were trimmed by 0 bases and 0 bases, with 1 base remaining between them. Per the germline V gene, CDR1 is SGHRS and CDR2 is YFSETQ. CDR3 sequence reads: CASSLASGNTIYF. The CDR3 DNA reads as TGCGCCAGCAGCTTGGCCTCTGGAAACACCATATATTTT.

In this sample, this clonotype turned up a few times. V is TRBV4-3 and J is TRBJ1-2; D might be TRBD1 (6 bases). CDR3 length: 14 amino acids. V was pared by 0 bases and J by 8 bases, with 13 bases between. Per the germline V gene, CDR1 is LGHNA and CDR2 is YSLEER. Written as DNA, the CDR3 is TGCGCCAGCAGCCAAGAGAGTAGGGGGTTGGGCTACACCTTC. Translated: CASSQESRGLGYTF.

The CDR3 region has the DNA TGTGCCAGCCGACTAGCGAACACCGGGGAGCTGTTTTTT. It encodes CASRLANTGELFF. This sequence joins TRBV6-2 or TRBV6-3 and TRBJ2-2; D may be TRBD2 (6 bases). The V gene's germline CDR1 is MNHEY and CDR2 SVGEGT. The CDR3 has 13 amino acids. Trimming stripped 8 bases from V and 0 bases from J, with 7 bases between.

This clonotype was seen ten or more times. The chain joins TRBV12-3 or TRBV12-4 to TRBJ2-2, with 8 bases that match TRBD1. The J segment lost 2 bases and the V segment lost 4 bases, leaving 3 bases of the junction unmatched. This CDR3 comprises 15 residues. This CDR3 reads CASSWTGSNTGELFF. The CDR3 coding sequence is TGTGCCAGCAGTTGGACAGGGAGCAACACCGGGGAGCTGTTTTTT.

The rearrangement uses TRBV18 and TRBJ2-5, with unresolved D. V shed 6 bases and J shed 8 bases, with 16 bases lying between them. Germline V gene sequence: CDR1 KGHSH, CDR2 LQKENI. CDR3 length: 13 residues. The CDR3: CASSAGRGRTQYF. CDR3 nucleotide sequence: TGTGCCAGCTCCGCTGGACGAGGCCGAACCCAGTACTTC.

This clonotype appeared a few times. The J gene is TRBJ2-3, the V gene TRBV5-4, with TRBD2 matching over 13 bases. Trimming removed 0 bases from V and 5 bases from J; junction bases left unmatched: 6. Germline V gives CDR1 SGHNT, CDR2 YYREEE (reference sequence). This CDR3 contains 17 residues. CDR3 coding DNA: TGTGCCAGCAGCTTGGGTGGGACTAGCGGGGCTCTAGATACGCAGTATTTT. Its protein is CASSLGGTSGALDTQYF.

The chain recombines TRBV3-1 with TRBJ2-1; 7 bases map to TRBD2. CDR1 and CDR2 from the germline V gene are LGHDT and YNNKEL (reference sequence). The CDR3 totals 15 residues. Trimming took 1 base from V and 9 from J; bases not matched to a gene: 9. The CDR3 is CASSQVTGGSTEQFF. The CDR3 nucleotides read TGTGCCAGCAGCCAAGTTACGGGGGGAAGTACTGAGCAGTTCTTC.

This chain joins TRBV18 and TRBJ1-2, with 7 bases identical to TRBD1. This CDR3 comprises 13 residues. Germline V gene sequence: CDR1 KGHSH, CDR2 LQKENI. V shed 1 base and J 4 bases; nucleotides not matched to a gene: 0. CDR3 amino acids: CASSPRDSYGYTF. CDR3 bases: TGTGCCAGCTCACCACGGGACAGCTATGGCTACACCTTC.

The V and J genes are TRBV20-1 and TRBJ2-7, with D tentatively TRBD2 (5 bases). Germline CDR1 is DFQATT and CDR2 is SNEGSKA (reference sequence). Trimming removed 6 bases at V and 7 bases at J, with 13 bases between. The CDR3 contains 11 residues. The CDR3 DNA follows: TGCAGTGCCTGGGCGGGCGATGAGCAGTACTTC. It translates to CSAWAGDEQYF.

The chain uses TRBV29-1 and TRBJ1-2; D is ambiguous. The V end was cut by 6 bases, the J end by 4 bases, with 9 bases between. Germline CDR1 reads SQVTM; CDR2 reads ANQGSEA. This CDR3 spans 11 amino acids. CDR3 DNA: TGCAGCGTAGGACGGGCCTATGGCTACACCTTC. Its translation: CSVGRAYGYTF.

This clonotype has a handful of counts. The CDR3 spells CASSGQGWGTEAFF. For the CDR3, the DNA is TGTGCCAGCAGCGGACAGGGGTGGGGGACTGAAGCTTTCTTT. The V and J genes are TRBV6-2 or TRBV6-3 and TRBJ1-1, with 9 nucleotides matching TRBD1. CDR1 and CDR2 from the germline V gene are MNHEY and SVGEGT. J gave up 5 bases and V 6 bases, and 7 bases lay outside the gene matches. The length of the CDR3 is 14 residues.

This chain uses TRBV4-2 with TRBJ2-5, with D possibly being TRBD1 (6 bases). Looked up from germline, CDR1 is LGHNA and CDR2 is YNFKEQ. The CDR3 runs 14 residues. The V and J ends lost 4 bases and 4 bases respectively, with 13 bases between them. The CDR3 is CASSRQGTGETQYF. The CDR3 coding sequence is TGTGCCAGCAGCCGTCAGGGGACGGGAGAGACCCAGTACTTC.

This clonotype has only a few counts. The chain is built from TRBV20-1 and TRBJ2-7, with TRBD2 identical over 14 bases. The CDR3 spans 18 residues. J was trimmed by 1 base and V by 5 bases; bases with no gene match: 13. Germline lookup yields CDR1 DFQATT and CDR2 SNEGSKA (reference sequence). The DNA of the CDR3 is TGCAGTGCTTTTCGTGCCGGGACTAGCGGGAGATCATCCTACGAGCAGTACTTC. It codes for CSAFRAGTSGRSSYEQYF.

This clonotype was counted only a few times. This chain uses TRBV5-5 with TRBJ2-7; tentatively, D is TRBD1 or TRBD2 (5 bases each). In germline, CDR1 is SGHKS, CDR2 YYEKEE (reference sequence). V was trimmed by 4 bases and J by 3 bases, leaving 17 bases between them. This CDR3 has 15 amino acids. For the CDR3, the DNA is TGTGCCAGCAGCGCCGGGACCCCAGGGAGCTACGAGCAGTACTTC. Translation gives CASSAGTPGSYEQYF.

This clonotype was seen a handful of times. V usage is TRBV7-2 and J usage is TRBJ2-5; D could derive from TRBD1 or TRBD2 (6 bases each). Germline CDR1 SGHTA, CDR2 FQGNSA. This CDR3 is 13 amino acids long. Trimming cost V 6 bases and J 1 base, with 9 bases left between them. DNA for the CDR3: TGTGCCAGCAGAGGGGGGACCCAAGAGACCCAGTACTTC. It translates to CASRGGTQETQYF.

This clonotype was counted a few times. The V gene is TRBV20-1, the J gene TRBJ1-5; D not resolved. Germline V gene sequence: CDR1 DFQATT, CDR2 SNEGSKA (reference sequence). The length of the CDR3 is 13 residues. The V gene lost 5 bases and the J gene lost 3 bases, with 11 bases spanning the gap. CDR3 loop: CSAQGPDNQPQHF. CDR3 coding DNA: TGCAGTGCTCAAGGACCCGACAATCAGCCCCAGCATTTT.

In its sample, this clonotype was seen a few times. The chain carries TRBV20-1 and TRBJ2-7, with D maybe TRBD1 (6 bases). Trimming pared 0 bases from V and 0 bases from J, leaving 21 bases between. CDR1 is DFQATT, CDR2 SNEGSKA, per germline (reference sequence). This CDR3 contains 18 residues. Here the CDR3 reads CSARDYRAGKQTSYEQYF. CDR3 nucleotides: TGCAGTGCTAGAGATTACAGGGCAGGAAAACAAACCTCCTACGAGCAGTACTTC.

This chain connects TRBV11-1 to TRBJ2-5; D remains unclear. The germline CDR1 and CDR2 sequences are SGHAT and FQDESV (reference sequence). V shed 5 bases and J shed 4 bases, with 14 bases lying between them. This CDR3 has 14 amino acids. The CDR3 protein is CASSLLGWRETQYF. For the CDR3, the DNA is TGTGCCAGCAGCCTCCTGGGATGGCGAGAGACCCAGTACTTC.

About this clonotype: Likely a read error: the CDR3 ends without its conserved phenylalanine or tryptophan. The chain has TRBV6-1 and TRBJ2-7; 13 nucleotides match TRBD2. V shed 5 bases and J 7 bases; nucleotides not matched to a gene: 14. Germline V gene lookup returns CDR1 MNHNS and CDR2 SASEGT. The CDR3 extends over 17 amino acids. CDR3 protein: CASSTRLTSGGSVEQYL. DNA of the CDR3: TGTGCCAGCAGTACCCGCTTGACTAGCGGGGGGTCTGTGGAGCAGTACCTC.

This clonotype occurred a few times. Written as DNA, the CDR3 is TGTGCCAGCAGCTTAAGGGGGCCCAACTACGAGCAGTACTTC. This encodes CASSLRGPNYEQYF. J is TRBJ2-7 and V is TRBV13; TRBD1 aligns across 7 bases. Per germline, CDR1 PRHDT and CDR2 FYEKMQ (reference sequence). The CDR3 runs to 14 residues. Losses at the gene ends were 2 bases for V and 3 bases for J; bases not matched to a gene: 4. The whole variable domain, filled in from reference TRBV13 and TRBJ2-7, reads AAGVIQSPRHLIKEKRETATLKCYPIPRHDTVYWYQQGPGQDPQFLISFYEKMQSDKGSIPDRFSAQQFSDYHSELNMSSLELGDSALYFCASSLRGPNYEQYFGPGTRLTVT.

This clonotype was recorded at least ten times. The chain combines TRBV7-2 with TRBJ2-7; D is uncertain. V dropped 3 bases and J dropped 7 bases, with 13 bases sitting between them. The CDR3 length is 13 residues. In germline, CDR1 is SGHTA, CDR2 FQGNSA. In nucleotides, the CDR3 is TGTGCCAGCAGCTTGGGTTGGGCCGGGGAGCAGTACTTC. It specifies CASSLGWAGEQYF.

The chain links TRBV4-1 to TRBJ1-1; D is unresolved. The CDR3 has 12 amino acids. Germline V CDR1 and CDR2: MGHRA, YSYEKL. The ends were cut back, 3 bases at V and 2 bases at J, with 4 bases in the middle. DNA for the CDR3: TGCGCCAGCAGCCAGTTTAACACTGAAGCTTTCTTT. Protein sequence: CASSQFNTEAFF.

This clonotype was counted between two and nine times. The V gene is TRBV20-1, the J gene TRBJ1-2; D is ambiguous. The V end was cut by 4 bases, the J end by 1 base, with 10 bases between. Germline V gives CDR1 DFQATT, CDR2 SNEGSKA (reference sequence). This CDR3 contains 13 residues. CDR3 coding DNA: TGCAGTGCTATTAACTCCGTTAACTATGGCTACACCTTC. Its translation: CSAINSVNYGYTF.

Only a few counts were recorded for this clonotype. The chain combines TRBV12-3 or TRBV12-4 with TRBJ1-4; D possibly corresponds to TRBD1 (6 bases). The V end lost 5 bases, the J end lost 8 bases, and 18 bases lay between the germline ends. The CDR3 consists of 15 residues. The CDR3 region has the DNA TGTGCCAGCAGTCGGGGGCGAGGTGGAGAAGAAAAACTGTTTTTT. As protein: CASSRGRGGEEKLFF.